This T cell receptor (beta chain) was sequenced in a study of cytomegalovirus exposure and HLA in healthy donors. At the level of the study: Approximately 77 million unique TCRs from HLA-typed donors were held in an early release of data.

V lost 0 bases to trimming and J lost 0 bases, with 13 bases between them. The CDR3 is 16 residues long. Germline values: CDR1 SGDLS, CDR2 YYNGEE. The primer mix had 60 Vbeta and 13 Jbeta primers. The protocol was immunoSEQ multiplex PCR, while the TCRdb copy is restricted to in-frame clones and leaves out a portion. The table lists 110,000 or so clones, around 15% of them singletons. The V call is TRBV9, the J call TRBJ2-7; possibly TRBD1 for D (6 bases). This receptor was taken from a female donor in good health and CMV-seronegative. The sample taken for sequencing was PBMCs. The CDR3 nucleotides read TGTGCCAGCAGCGTAGGGTCAGGGGTCGGCTCCTACGAGCAGTACTTC. This gives the protein CASSVGSGVGSYEQYF.